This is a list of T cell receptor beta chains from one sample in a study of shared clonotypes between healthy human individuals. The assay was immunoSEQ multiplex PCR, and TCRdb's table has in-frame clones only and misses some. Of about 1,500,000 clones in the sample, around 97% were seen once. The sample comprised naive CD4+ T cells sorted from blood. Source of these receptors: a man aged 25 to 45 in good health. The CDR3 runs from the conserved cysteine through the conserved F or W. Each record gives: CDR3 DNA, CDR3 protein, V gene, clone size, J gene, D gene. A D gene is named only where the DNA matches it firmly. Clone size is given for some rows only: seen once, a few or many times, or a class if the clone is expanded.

CDR3 DNA: TGTGCCAGCACCAGATCCGGGGGGGATAATGAAAAACTGTTTTTT
CDR3 protein: CASTRSGGDNEKLFF
V gene: TRBV2
clone size: NA
J gene: TRBJ1-4
D gene: NA

CDR3 DNA: TGTGCCAGCTCACCGCGAGGCGGGAGTACCTACGAGCAGTACTTC
CDR3 protein: CASSPRGGSTYEQYF
V gene: TRBV18
clone size: NA
J gene: TRBJ2-7
D gene: TRBD2

CDR3 DNA: TGTGCCAGCAGCCTTGTCATGGGGTTCAATGAGCAGTTCTTC
CDR3 protein: CASSLVMGFNEQFF
V gene: TRBV7-2
clone size: once
J gene: TRBJ2-1
D gene: NA

CDR3 DNA: TGTGCCAGCAGTGCGGGACAGGGGGGCGAGACCCAGTACTTC
CDR3 protein: CASSAGQGGETQYF
V gene: TRBV2
clone size: NA
J gene: TRBJ2-5
D gene: TRBD1

CDR3 DNA: TGTGCCAGCAGCTTCGACGGAGGTTCTAACTATGGCTACACCTTC
CDR3 protein: CASSFDGGSNYGYTF
V gene: TRBV11-2
clone size: NA
J gene: TRBJ1-2
D gene: NA

CDR3 DNA: TGTGCCAGCAGCTTACCGGAAAGTCGCAATGAGCAGTTCTTC
CDR3 protein: CASSLPESRNEQFF
V gene: TRBV7-9
clone size: NA
J gene: TRBJ2-1
D gene: NA

CDR3 DNA: TGTGCCAGCAGTTCTAGTCGACAGGTGTACGGTGAAAAACTGTTTTTT
CDR3 protein: CASSSSRQVYGEKLFF
V gene: TRBV27
clone size: NA
J gene: TRBJ1-4
D gene: NA

CDR3 DNA: TGTGCCAGCAGCTCGGGACTTCGAGACTCCTACAATGAGCAGTTCTTC
CDR3 protein: CASSSGLRDSYNEQFF
V gene: TRBV5-4
clone size: NA
J gene: TRBJ2-1
D gene: NA

CDR3 DNA: TGCGCCAGCAGCCCAGCTCGGGGCCTAGTTTCAGGAGAGCAGTACTTC
CDR3 protein: CASSPARGLVSGEQYF
V gene: TRBV5-1
clone size: NA
J gene: TRBJ2-7
D gene: NA

CDR3 DNA: TGTGCCAGCAGTGAACCTAGCGGGAGGCGCGACACCGGGGAGCTGTTTTTT
CDR3 protein: CASSEPSGRRDTGELFF
V gene: TRBV2
clone size: NA
J gene: TRBJ2-2
D gene: TRBD2

CDR3 DNA: TGTGCCAGCAGCCAAGCTGCGGGGGGCAGTGAGCAGTTCTTC
CDR3 protein: CASSQAAGGSEQFF
V gene: TRBV14
clone size: NA
J gene: TRBJ2-1
D gene: TRBD2

CDR3 DNA: TGTGCCAGCAGCCAAGAACCCAGGGGGCAGCCCCAGCATTTT
CDR3 protein: CASSQEPRGQPQHF
V gene: TRBV4-2
clone size: NA
J gene: TRBJ1-5
D gene: TRBD1

CDR3 DNA: TGTGCCATCAGGGACCTAGCGGACAACTCTGGGGCCAACGTCCTGACTTTC
CDR3 protein: CAIRDLADNSGANVLTF
V gene: TRBV10-3
clone size: NA
J gene: TRBJ2-6
D gene: TRBD2

CDR3 DNA: TGTGCCAGCAGCTTGATGGGACAGGGGGACTATGGCTACACCTTC
CDR3 protein: CASSLMGQGDYGYTF
V gene: TRBV5-4
clone size: once
J gene: TRBJ1-2
D gene: TRBD1

CDR3 DNA: TGTGCCAGCAGCCCCCCGGGGGACAACTATGGCTACACCTTC
CDR3 protein: CASSPPGDNYGYTF
V gene: TRBV5-4
clone size: once
J gene: TRBJ1-2
D gene: NA

CDR3 DNA: TGTGCCAGCAGCTCCAGGGGGAACTATGGCTACACCTTC
CDR3 protein: CASSSRGNYGYTF
V gene: TRBV5-5
clone size: NA
J gene: TRBJ1-2
D gene: TRBD1

CDR3 DNA: TGTGCCAGCAGTTATGGACAGGGGGTGCCCCCAGGGACCCAGTACTTC
CDR3 protein: CASSYGQGVPPGTQYF
V gene: TRBV28
clone size: NA
J gene: TRBJ2-5
D gene: TRBD1

CDR3 DNA: TGCGCCAGCAGCTTGGCCGGGATCAGGGTCACAGATACGCAGTATTTT
CDR3 protein: CASSLAGIRVTDTQYF
V gene: TRBV5-1
clone size: once
J gene: TRBJ2-3
D gene: NA

CDR3 DNA: TGTGCCAGCAGCACCCGAGGGGCAAGACTAAACTACGAGCAGTACTTC
CDR3 protein: CASSTRGARLNYEQYF
V gene: TRBV21-1
clone size: once
J gene: TRBJ2-7
D gene: NA

CDR3 DNA: TGTGCCAGCGGGACAGGGACCAGCAATCAGCCCCAGCATTTT
CDR3 protein: CASGTGTSNQPQHF
V gene: TRBV5-5
clone size: once
J gene: TRBJ1-5
D gene: TRBD1

CDR3 DNA: TGTGCCATCAGCCCACTAATCACAGATACGCAGTATTTT
CDR3 protein: CAISPLITDTQYF
V gene: TRBV10-3
clone size: NA
J gene: TRBJ2-3
D gene: NA

CDR3 DNA: TGTGCCAGCAGCTTGGTCTGGGTGGGTAACACAGATACGCAGTATTTT
CDR3 protein: CASSLVWVGNTDTQYF
V gene: TRBV5-6
clone size: NA
J gene: TRBJ2-3
D gene: NA

CDR3 DNA: TGTGCCAGTACTTTCACGTCCTACAATGAGCAGTTCTTC
CDR3 protein: CASTFTSYNEQFF
V gene: TRBV6-1
clone size: once
J gene: TRBJ2-1
D gene: NA

CDR3 DNA: TGTGCCAGCAGCCACCGCCAGGGGGCCGGGGAGCTGTTTTTT
CDR3 protein: CASSHRQGAGELFF
V gene: TRBV9
clone size: NA
J gene: TRBJ2-2
D gene: TRBD1

CDR3 DNA: TGCGCCAGCAGTGACCCGGGAGGGCCCACCGGGGAGCTGTTTTTT
CDR3 protein: CASSDPGGPTGELFF
V gene: TRBV10-1
clone size: NA
J gene: TRBJ2-2
D gene: TRBD2

CDR3 DNA: TGTGCCAGCAGTGGGGGGACAGGGGACGGTCAGCCCCAGCATTTT
CDR3 protein: CASSGGTGDGQPQHF
V gene: TRBV25-1
clone size: NA
J gene: TRBJ1-5
D gene: TRBD1

CDR3 DNA: TGTGCCAGCAGCTTAGTGGGAGGGCCCTCGGATACGCAGTATTTT
CDR3 protein: CASSLVGGPSDTQYF
V gene: TRBV7-2
clone size: NA
J gene: TRBJ2-3
D gene: TRBD2

CDR3 DNA: TGTGCCAGCAGCACTGGGGGATGGGAGACCCAGTACTTC
CDR3 protein: CASSTGGWETQYF
V gene: TRBV7-9
clone size: NA
J gene: TRBJ2-5
D gene: NA

CDR3 DNA: TGTGCCAGCAGTCTCCCCTGGCGGGGTAGCACAGATACGCAGTATTTT
CDR3 protein: CASSLPWRGSTDTQYF
V gene: TRBV28
clone size: NA
J gene: TRBJ2-3
D gene: NA

CDR3 DNA: TGTGCCAGTAGTATCGCGGCGGGAGCGAACACCGGGGAGCTGTTTTTT
CDR3 protein: CASSIAAGANTGELFF
V gene: TRBV19
clone size: NA
J gene: TRBJ2-2
D gene: TRBD2